This record covers a single T cell receptor beta chain. This receptor's antigen is unknown. Per-base qualities were not stored, and no clone one base away is much larger. The cohort was made up of approximately 700 healthy bone marrow donors. Cohort members were all nominally healthy when sampled, although unrecorded immune exposures were likely present. The donor was CMV seronegative and was included in the group of a few hundred seronegative cohort members. Every donor gave a peripheral blood sample, and the peripheral blood mononuclear cells from that sample were used for TCR beta sequencing. The Qiagen DNeasy Blood Extraction Kit was used to extract genomic DNA from the blood cell samples. The data were taken from a study of cytomegalovirus exposure and HLA in healthy donors (dated by TCRdb to about 2017). Regarding the complete study: An earlier analysis of approximately 590 of the donors reported 276 Gb of sequence data and 120 million or so unique TCR beta sequences from 150 million to 200 million T cells. The genetic ancestry cluster associated with self-reported Caucasian donors included about four fifths of the roughly 400 genotyped donors. Every discovery cohort repertoire had been produced on one sequencing platform. Donor age, sex, ethnicity and CMV serostatus were compiled together with the repertoire data. An earlier analysis of around 540 of the donors applied high-throughput TCR beta sequencing to assess whether each TCR beta V gene segment acted as functional or pseudogenic. Several DR-DQ haplotypes were handled as single units for association and clustering, since linkage in the cohort was strong. Genome-wide SNP genotypes for about 65% of the 666 donors were used in a later genetic analysis, which treated that subset as a discovery cohort. The number of donors typed differed by locus, with 629-630 for A, B, C, DRB1 and DQB1, roughly 520 for DQA1, over 600 for DPA1, and around 460 for DPB1. In a later analysis, previously published TCR beta repertoires from some 640 donors were re-analyzed and high-resolution HLA genotyping was added so that TCR occurrence patterns could be studied. The study profiled the T cell repertoires of hundreds of subjects by immunosequencing and related them to cytomegalovirus serostatus. The aim of the study was to test whether cataloging public T cell receptors could identify signatures of past pathogen exposure. An early release covering roughly 640 HLA-typed donors comprised roughly 300 gigabases of sequencing data and tens of millions of unique TCR sequences. Besides the first cohort of hundreds of subjects, a separate validation cohort made up of roughly 120 different subjects was used. To predict cytomegalovirus infection status, the study brought together high-throughput TCR immunosequencing, statistical association of individual TCRs with disease status, and machine learning. The later analysis used no new phenotypic data to find candidate immune exposures, relying instead on TCR beta sequences and their occurrence across donors. Class I and class II HLA loci were covered by the typing at four-digit resolution. Among a few hundred genotyped donors of the cohort, an average of 235,054 unique TCR beta nucleotide sequences were sequenced per donor, roughly 20% of them non-productive.

The full study reports these points: Presence/absence analyses assumed roughly uniform sequencing depth across donors, an assumption that may not hold. Across donors, most TCR sequences were observed very rarely, whereas some public TCRs were present in many individuals. When HLA alleles, especially DR and DQ, strongly co-occurred, attributing TCR associations to individual alleles was difficult. The cohort was sequenced for TCR beta chains only, and without alpha or paired-chain data the features that could be detected were limited. In a later genetic analysis, a missense DCLRE1C variant was associated with V-gene and J-gene trimming of TCR beta chains, and the association was replicated in an independent cohort. At a false discovery rate of 0.05, a later analysis linked 16,951 TCR beta sequences to specific HLA alleles. In vitro tests confirmed that a few of the cytomegalovirus-associated TCR beta chains recognize cytomegalovirus antigens. For the cohort, immune exposure information was limited to CMV serostatus. Because counts were too low, roughly 18 rarely observed V segments, including chromosome 9 orphons, were left out of the earlier analysis of approximately 500 of the donors. Most CMV-associated TCR beta chains appeared to be HLA-restricted in a later analysis, and the HLA associations seemed to be driven largely by CMV exposure. A cluster of highly shared sequence variants was judged likely to be a technical artifact of the sequencing pipeline. HLA typing was unavailable for some donors at each locus, so association tests used only the typed subset. Linkage disequilibrium might explain the correlated functional status among segregating V segments, but an unknown experimental factor could not be ruled out. According to a later analysis, TCR association rates differed among HLA loci, with DRB1 alleles showing the most associated TCRs and HLA-C alleles showing the fewest. The study listed 170 or so TCR beta chains as associated with cytomegalovirus. Several of the top co-occurrence clusters appeared to be linked to parvovirus B19, influenza, CMV and Epstein-Barr virus, according to a later analysis. The authors suggested that the approach could potentially be extended to other disease states and immunological phenotypes. The classifier was reported to diagnose cytomegalovirus status with high specificity and sensitivity in both the original cohort and the validation cohort. The 87-base-pair reads could not distinguish some IMGT-functional V segments, including TRBV6-2 and TRBV6-3, so those segments were excluded. In a later genetic analysis, fewer N-insertions in productive TCRs were reported among donors in an Asian-associated ancestry cluster than the roughly 640-donor mean. In an earlier analysis of some 540 of the donors, most TCR beta V segments appeared in productive rearrangements about 87% or about 30% of the time, broadly matching IMGT annotations. A further reported finding was that TCR beta sequences accurately predicted the HLA-A and HLA-B alleles for most subjects in the first cohort. In a later analysis, HLA-associated TCR beta chains showed more clonal expansion and lower generation probabilities than non-associated chains that were equally common.

Library preparation employed the immunoSEQ multiplex PCR assay. For the multiplex PCR, a mixture combining 60 forward primers for TCR Vbeta segments and 13 reverse primers for TCR Jbeta segments was used. Amplification of the CDR3 region of rearranged TCR beta genes was performed with a multiplex PCR assay on genomic DNA. On the Illumina HiSeq System, the amplified TCR beta libraries were sequenced as 87-base-pair reads. The authors processed their data as follows. In a later analysis, tens of millions of unique TCR beta chains were counted across the 650 to 750 repertoires, and about 9.9 million of these chains were shared by at least two donors. To remove PCR and sequencing errors, raw reads were error-corrected and collapsed into unique sequences using a nearest-neighbor algorithm that merged closely related sequences. To assign V, D and J gene segments, CDR3 sequences were aligned to IMGT reference sequences. Each retained sequence needed at least a six-nucleotide match to both a V gene segment and a J gene segment. Rearrangements were called productive when the CDR3 lacked stop codons and stayed in frame with V and J; all others were non-productive. Following IMGT convention, CDR3 was defined as the stretch from the second conserved V-encoded cysteine up to the conserved J-encoded phenylalanine. Sequences without an unambiguous match to a single V gene segment were excluded from the earlier analysis of approximately 560 of the donors. In an earlier analysis of roughly 600 of the donors, a V segment was called functional when productive rearrangements were above 56.7%, and segregating when the standard deviation between donors exceeded 5%. To diagnose cytomegalovirus status from the catalog of TCR beta chain sequences, a statistical classification framework was built. V and J gene assignment, in a later analysis, came from comparing TCR nucleotide sequences with IMGT/GENE-DB human TR gene sequences. A later analysis assigned CDR3 sequences and most-parsimonious VDJ recombination scenarios with the TCRdist pipeline. In a later analysis, each TCR beta chain was defined by its CDR3 amino acid sequence together with its V-gene family, and reads without a unique V-gene family were excluded. To address suspected cross-contamination and a sequencing artifact, a later analysis removed 450 to 700 highly shared, low-generation-probability nucleotide sequences. In a later analysis, a clonal expansion index was calculated for each public chain from normalized within-repertoire ranks of inferred template counts. Generation probabilities in a later analysis came from a VDJ recombination model fitted to out-of-frame rearrangements, and those results were checked against IGoR. In a later analysis, hypergeometric tests were used to score TCR-TCR, TCR-HLA and TCR-CMV co-occurrence, with a repertoire-size bias correction applied to TCR pairs. To estimate false discovery rates, a later analysis permuted the HLA or CMV assignments 20 times. In a later analysis, co-occurring TCRs were grouped with DBSCAN, and TCRdist sequence similarity was added when clustering was performed within HLA-allele-positive subsets. Repertoires with fewer than 30,000 or more than 120,000 public chains were left out of co-occurrence clustering, as were five repertoires with anomalous nucleotide sharing. TCRdb limited this immuneACCESS table to in-frame rearrangements with V and J called. A share of clones is missing; checked studies link under half to unresolved V genes, and the rest is unexplained. The V and J calls and clone size are taken from that table; D and trimming were inferred from the DNA. This sample lists around 120,000 clones; approximately 80% were detected once. Of the sample, more than 2.5% falls within the top ten clones.

The CDR3 spans 14 residues, from the cysteine through the phenylalanine. Just CDR3 DNA is preserved here, 42 bases in frame from base 1. The germline V gene gives CDR1 as SNHLY and CDR2 as FYNNEI. V loses 8 bases of germline sequence and J loses 3 bases, and the interval between the two ends is 16 bases. Sequenced material: PBMCs. The chain links TRBV2 with TRBJ1-1; no confident D gene assignment can be made. The origin of this receptor is a male donor in good health and CMV-seronegative. DNA sequence: TGTGCCAGCCTCAACATACATGCGGACACTGAAGCTTTCTTT. Its translation is CASLNIHADTEAFF.